This T cell receptor (beta chain) came from a study of blood T cell repertoires in COVID-19. Study-wide background: Researchers got acute and convalescent COVID-19 samples from the United States, Italy and Spain.

Original processing notes: Reference gene primer amplification in the assay estimated nucleated cell counts. The repertoire was sequenced with immunoSEQ multiplex PCR; TCRdb's copy has only in-frame clones and lacks some. V and J calls and clone size are as listed in that table; D and trimming were resolved from the DNA. This sample has 300,000 to 350,000 clones; about 90% occur once, and the top ten carry approximately 2.4%. CDR1 is SEHNR and CDR2 is FQNEAQ in the germline V gene (reference sequence). Trimming cost V 5 bases and J 7 bases; bases outside gene matches: 6. The CDR3 runs to 13 residues.

Sequencing was done on a sample of peripheral blood. This sequence originates from a man younger than 35 with active or convalescent COVID-19. This chain uses TRBV7-9 with TRBJ1-2; 8 nucleotides line up with TRBD1. The CDR3 is CASSASGQGGYTF. The CDR3 DNA sequence: TGTGCCAGCAGCGCGTCCGGACAGGGTGGCTACACCTTC.